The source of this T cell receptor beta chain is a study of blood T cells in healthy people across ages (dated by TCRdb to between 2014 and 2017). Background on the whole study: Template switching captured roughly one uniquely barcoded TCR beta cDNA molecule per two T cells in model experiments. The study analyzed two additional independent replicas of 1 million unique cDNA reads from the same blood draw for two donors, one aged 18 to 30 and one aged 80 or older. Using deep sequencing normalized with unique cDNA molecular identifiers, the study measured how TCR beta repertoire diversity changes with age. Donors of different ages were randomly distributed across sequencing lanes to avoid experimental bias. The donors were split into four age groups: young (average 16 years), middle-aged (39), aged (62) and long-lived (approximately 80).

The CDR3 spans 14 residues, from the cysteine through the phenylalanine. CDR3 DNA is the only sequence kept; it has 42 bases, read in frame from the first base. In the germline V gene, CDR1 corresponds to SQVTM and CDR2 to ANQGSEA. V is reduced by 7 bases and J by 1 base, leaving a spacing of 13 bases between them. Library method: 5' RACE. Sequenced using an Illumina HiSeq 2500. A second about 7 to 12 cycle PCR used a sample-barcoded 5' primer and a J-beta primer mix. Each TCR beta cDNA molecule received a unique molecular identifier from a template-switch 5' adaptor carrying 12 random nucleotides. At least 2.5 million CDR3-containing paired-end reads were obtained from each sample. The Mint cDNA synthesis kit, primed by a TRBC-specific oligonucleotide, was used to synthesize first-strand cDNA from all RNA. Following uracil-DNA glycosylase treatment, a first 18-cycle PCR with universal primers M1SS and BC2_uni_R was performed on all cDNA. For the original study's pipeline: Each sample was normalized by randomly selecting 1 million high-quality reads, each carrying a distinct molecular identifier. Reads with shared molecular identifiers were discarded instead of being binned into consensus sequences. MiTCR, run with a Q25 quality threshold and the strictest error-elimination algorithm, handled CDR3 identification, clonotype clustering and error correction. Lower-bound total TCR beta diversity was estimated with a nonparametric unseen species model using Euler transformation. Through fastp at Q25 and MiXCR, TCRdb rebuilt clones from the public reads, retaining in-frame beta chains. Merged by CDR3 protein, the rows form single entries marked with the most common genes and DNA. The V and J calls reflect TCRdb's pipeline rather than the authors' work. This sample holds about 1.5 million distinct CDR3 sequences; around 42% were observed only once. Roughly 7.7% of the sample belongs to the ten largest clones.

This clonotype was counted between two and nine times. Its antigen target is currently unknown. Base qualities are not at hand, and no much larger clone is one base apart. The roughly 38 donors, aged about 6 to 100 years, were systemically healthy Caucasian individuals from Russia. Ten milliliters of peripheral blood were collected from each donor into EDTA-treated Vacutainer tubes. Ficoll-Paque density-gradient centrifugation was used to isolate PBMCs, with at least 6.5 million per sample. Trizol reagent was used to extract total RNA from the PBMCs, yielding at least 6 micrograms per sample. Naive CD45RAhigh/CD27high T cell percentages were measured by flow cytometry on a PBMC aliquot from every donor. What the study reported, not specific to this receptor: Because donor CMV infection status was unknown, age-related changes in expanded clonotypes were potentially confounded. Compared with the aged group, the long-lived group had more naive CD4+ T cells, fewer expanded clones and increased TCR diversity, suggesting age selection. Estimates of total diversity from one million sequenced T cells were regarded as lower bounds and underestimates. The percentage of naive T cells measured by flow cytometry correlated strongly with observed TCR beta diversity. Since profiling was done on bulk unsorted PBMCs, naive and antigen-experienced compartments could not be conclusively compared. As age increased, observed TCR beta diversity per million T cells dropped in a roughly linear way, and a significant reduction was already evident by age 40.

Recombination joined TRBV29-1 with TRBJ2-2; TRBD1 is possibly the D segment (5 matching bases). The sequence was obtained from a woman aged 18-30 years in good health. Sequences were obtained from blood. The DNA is TGCAGCGCCGTGAGGCAGGGGAACACCGGGGAGCTGTTTTTT. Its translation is CSAVRQGNTGELFF.